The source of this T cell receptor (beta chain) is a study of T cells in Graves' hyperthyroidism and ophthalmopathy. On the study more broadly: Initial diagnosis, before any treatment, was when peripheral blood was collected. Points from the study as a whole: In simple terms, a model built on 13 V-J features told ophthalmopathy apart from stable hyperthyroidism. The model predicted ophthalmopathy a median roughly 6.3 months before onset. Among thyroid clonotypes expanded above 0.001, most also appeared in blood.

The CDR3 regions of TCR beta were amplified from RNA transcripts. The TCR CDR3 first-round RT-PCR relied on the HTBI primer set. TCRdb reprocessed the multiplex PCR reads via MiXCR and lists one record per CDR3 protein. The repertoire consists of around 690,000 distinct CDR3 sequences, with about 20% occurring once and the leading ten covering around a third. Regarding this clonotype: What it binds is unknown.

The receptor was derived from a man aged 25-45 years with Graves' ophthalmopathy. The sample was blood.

The CDR3 protein is CASRGGGPLNIQYF. The CDR3 DNA reads TGTGCCAGCCGGGGGGGAGGGCCTTTAAACATTCAGTACTTC. V is TRBV13 and J is TRBJ2-4; 8 bases are shared with TRBD2. The V gene's germline CDR1 is PRHDT and CDR2 FYEKMQ (reference sequence). The CDR3 spans 14 residues. V shed 8 bases and J 6 bases; nucleotides not matched to a gene: 9.